The next 29 T cell receptor beta chains were all read from a single sample in a study of cytomegalovirus exposure and HLA in healthy donors. PCR used 60 Vbeta primers and 13 Jbeta primers. Data came from immunoSEQ multiplex PCR; TCRdb stores just in-frame clones and leaves some out. The sample carries roughly 130,000 clones, about 85% recorded once. The sample taken for sequencing was PBMCs. The origin of the receptors is a boy between 10 and 17 years old in good health and CMV-seronegative.

The chain employs TRBV30 and TRBJ1-2; a weak D match, TRBD1 (6 bases). From germline, CDR1 is GTSNPN and CDR2 SVGIG (reference sequence). V was cut by 0 bases and J by 1 base, with 12 bases left in between. CDR3 length: 15 residues. The CDR3 here is CAWSVLGAHNYGYTF. In DNA form, the CDR3 reads TGTGCCTGGAGTGTACTGGGGGCACATAACTATGGCTACACCTTC.

This chain uses TRBV6-1 with TRBJ2-7; 9 nucleotides match TRBD1. Looked up from germline, CDR1 is MNHNS and CDR2 is SASEGT. Unmatched junction bases numbered 9, after V lost 5 bases and J lost 4 bases. CDR3 length: 15 amino acids. The CDR3 is CASSPGQGIEYEQYF. The CDR3 DNA reads as TGTGCCAGCAGTCCGGGACAGGGTATAGAATACGAGCAGTACTTC.

The genes are TRBV27 and TRBJ2-1; 10 bases line up with TRBD2. Trimming took 6 bases from V and 10 from J; bases not matched to a gene: 9. The CDR3 spans 14 residues. Germline V gene lookup returns CDR1 MNHEY and CDR2 SMNVEV (reference sequence). The CDR3, as DNA: TGTGCCAGCAGACTAGCGGGGAACCCGGGGGAGCAGTTCTTC. It specifies CASRLAGNPGEQFF.

J is TRBJ1-2 and V is TRBV11-2; D is uncertain. The CDR3 is 15 amino acids. Trimming stripped 0 bases from V and 0 bases from J, with 8 bases between. CDR1 and CDR2 from the germline V gene are SGHAT and FQNNGV. The CDR3 is CASSLDTETNYGYTF. In DNA, the CDR3 is TGTGCCAGCAGCTTAGACACGGAGACTAACTATGGCTACACCTTC.

The rearrangement uses TRBV6-1 and TRBJ2-7; TRBD1 aligns across 8 bases. The germline V gene has CDR1 MNHNS and CDR2 SASEGT. CDR3 length: 13 residues. V lost 4 bases and J lost 3; bases outside the gene matches: 2. This chain's CDR3 is CASSAGGGYEQYF. In DNA, the CDR3 is TGTGCCAGCAGTGCAGGGGGCGGCTACGAGCAGTACTTC.

The genes are TRBV9 and TRBJ1-6, with D possibly matching TRBD1 (6 bases). This CDR3 has 13 amino acids. V was pared by 0 bases and J by 10 bases, with 8 bases between. Per the germline V gene, CDR1 is SGDLS and CDR2 is YYNGEE. The CDR3 here is CASSVGGGSPLHF. The CDR3 bases are TGTGCCAGCAGCGTAGGAGGGGGATCACCCCTCCACTTT. The full variable domain, completed using reference TRBV9 and TRBJ1-6, is DSGVTQTPKHLITATGQRVTLRCSPRSGDLSVYWYQQSLDQGLQFLIQYYNGEERAKGNILERFSAQQFPDLHSELNLSSLELGDSALYFCASSVGGGSPLHFGNGTRLTVT.

CDR3: CASSYSTSGRGEQFF. CDR3 DNA: TGTGCCAGCAGTTACTCGACTAGCGGGAGGGGTGAGCAGTTCTTC. The V and J genes are TRBV6-5 and TRBJ2-1; 14 nucleotides match TRBD2. Trimming took 0 bases from V and 9 from J; bases not matched to a gene: 1. The CDR3 sequence is 15 residues long. CDR1 is MNHEY and CDR2 is SVGAGI in the germline V gene.

The J gene is TRBJ1-5, the V gene TRBV19; D unresolved. The V end was cut by 4 bases, the J end by 4 bases, with 8 bases between. Germline V CDR1 and CDR2: LNHDA, SQIVND (reference sequence). CDR3 length equals 13 residues. This chain's CDR3 is CASSRSGNQPQHF. The CDR3 DNA sequence: TGTGCCAGTAGTAGGTCAGGAAATCAGCCCCAGCATTTT.

The chain joins TRBV18 to TRBJ1-1, with 8 positions matching TRBD1. The CDR3 is 12 residues long. Germline trimming cut 8 bases from V and 11 bases from J; bases unmatched to any gene: 10. Germline assignment: CDR1 KGHSH and CDR2 LQKENI. CDR3 protein: CASTSRGRGAFF. CDR3 sequence (DNA): TGTGCCAGCACGTCCAGGGGGCGGGGGGCTTTCTTT.

The V and J genes are TRBV5-1 and TRBJ2-7, with no clear D. Germline CDR1 reads SGHRS; CDR2 reads YFSETQ. The CDR3 consists of 15 residues. V was cut by 0 bases and J by 3 bases, with 13 bases left in between. The CDR3 region is CASSLESSVHYEQYF. The CDR3 DNA reads as TGCGCCAGCAGCTTGGAGTCATCGGTTCACTACGAGCAGTACTTC.

CDR3 sequence reads: CASSQSGGWFTQYF. CDR3 bases: TGCGCCAGCAGCCAATCGGGGGGCTGGTTTACGCAGTATTTT. The chain has TRBV4-3 and TRBJ2-3; a possible D gene is TRBD2 (7 bases). V lost 2 bases to trimming and J lost 8 bases, with 14 bases between them. In germline, CDR1 is LGHNA, CDR2 YSLEER. The CDR3 runs 14 residues.

This chain connects TRBV27 to TRBJ2-7; 7 bases map to TRBD1. The length of the CDR3 is 16 residues. With V trimmed by 2 bases and J by 0 bases, 7 bases remained unmatched. CDR1 is MNHEY and CDR2 is SMNVEV in the germline V gene (reference sequence). CDR3 protein: CASSLGRGLASYEQYF. CDR3 nucleotides: TGTGCCAGCAGTTTAGGCAGGGGGTTGGCCTCCTACGAGCAGTACTTC.

The chain recombines TRBV2 with TRBJ1-6, with D possibly being TRBD1 (6 bases). Trimming removed 5 bases at V and 7 bases at J, with 9 bases between. There are 13 residues in the CDR3. The germline gives CDR1 SNHLY, CDR2 FYNNEI. This CDR3 is CASSSTGNSPLHF. The CDR3 DNA follows: TGTGCCAGCAGTTCAACAGGGAATTCACCCCTCCACTTT.

A single count supports this clone. The rearrangement links TRBV18 to TRBJ2-1; D might be TRBD2 (5 bases). V was pared by 0 bases and J by 6 bases, with 9 bases between. CDR1 is KGHSH, CDR2 LQKENI, per germline. The CDR3 totals 14 residues. The CDR3 reads CASSPPGAANEQFF. In DNA form, the CDR3 reads TGTGCCAGCTCACCACCGGGAGCGGCCAATGAGCAGTTCTTC. Full variable domain (remainder filled in from reference TRBV18 and TRBJ2-1): NAGVMQNPRHLVRRRGQEARLRCSPMKGHSHVYWYRQLPEEGLKFMVYLQKENIIDESGMPKERFSAEFPKEGPSILRIQQVVRGDSAAYFCASSPPGAANEQFFGPGTRLTVL.

V gene TRBV6-5 combines with J gene TRBJ1-1; D call uncertain. V dropped 1 base and J dropped 1 base, with 10 bases sitting between them. Germline V gene lookup returns CDR1 MNHEY and CDR2 SVGAGI. The CDR3 consists of 15 residues. CDR3 sequence (DNA): TGTGCCAGCAGTTACTTGGCCCCCCCGAACACTGAAGCTTTCTTT. Translation gives CASSYLAPPNTEAFF.

The gene calls are TRBV5-6 and TRBJ2-1; 7 bases line up with TRBD2. V shed 1 base and J 9 bases; nucleotides not matched to a gene: 1. Germline CDR1 SGHDT, CDR2 YYEEEE. This CDR3 is 12 amino acids long. DNA of the CDR3: TGTGCCAGCAGCTTGTCGGGGGGTGAGCAGTTCTTC. Its translation: CASSLSGGEQFF. Variable domain in full (rest from reference TRBV5-6 and TRBJ2-1): DAGVTQSPTHLIKTRGQQVTLRCSPKSGHDTVSWYQQALGQGPQFIFQYYEEEERQRGNFPDRFSGHQFPNYSSELNVNALLLGDSALYLCASSLSGGEQFFGPGTRLTVL.

This clone was detected once. The V call is TRBV19, the J call TRBJ1-1; 8 positions agree with TRBD1. J lost 5 bases, V lost 5 bases, and 7 bases had no gene match. The CDR3 extends over 14 amino acids. The V gene's germline CDR1 is LNHDA and CDR2 SQIVND (reference sequence). The CDR3 DNA is TGTGCCAGTAGTGCAGGGGGCGCGGGGACTGAAGCTTTCTTT. This sequence encodes CASSAGGAGTEAFF. The full variable domain, completed using reference TRBV19 and TRBJ1-1, is DGGITQSPKYLFRKEGQNVTLSCEQNLNHDAMYWYRQDPGQGLRLIYYSQIVNDFQKGDIAEGYSVSREKKESFPLTVTSAQKNPTAFYLCASSAGGAGTEAFFGQGTRLTVV.

On this clone itself: The junction shows a germline mismatch at one end, possibly a read error. The rearrangement joins TRBV4-1 to TRBJ1-2; D unresolved. Germline values: CDR1 MGHRA, CDR2 YSYEKL. The CDR3 spans 13 residues. CDR3: CASSRAEGNGYPF. CDR3 in DNA: TGCGCCAGCAGCCGGGCCGAGGGAAATGGCTACCCCTTC.

This chain uses TRBV28 with TRBJ2-7, with a tentative D call TRBD2 (6 bases). In germline, CDR1 is MDHEN, CDR2 SYDVKM. This CDR3 comprises 14 residues. V shed 5 bases and J shed 2 bases, with 13 bases lying between them. CDR3 loop: CASSVRLVPYEQYF. The CDR3 DNA follows: TGTGCCAGCAGTGTTCGACTAGTTCCCTACGAGCAGTACTTC.

This chain joins TRBV7-9 and TRBJ1-5, with 11 bases matching TRBD1. Germline assignment: CDR1 SEHNR and CDR2 FQNEAQ (reference sequence). CDR3 length: 16 amino acids. Trimming at V came to 5 bases and at J to 1 base, leaving 4 bases not matched to a gene. In nucleotides, the CDR3 is TGTGCCAGCAGCATAGGGGACAGGGGGAGCAATCAGCCCCAGCATTTT. It yields the protein CASSIGDRGSNQPQHF.

The rearrangement joins TRBV7-2 to TRBJ2-7, with 8 bases fitting TRBD2. Germline V gene sequence: CDR1 SGHTA, CDR2 FQGNSA. This CDR3 region has 14 residues. Unmatched junction bases numbered 8, after V lost 4 bases and J lost 6 bases. The CDR3 sequence is CASSSGLGWGEQYF. The CDR3 DNA follows: TGTGCCAGCAGCTCGGGACTAGGATGGGGCGAGCAGTACTTC.

The CDR3 nucleotides read TGTGCCTGGAGTGTACACGATCAGCCCCAGCATTTT. This encodes CAWSVHDQPQHF. The chain is built from TRBV30 and TRBJ1-5; D unclear. V was cut by 0 bases and J by 5 bases, with 5 bases left in between. The CDR3 sequence is 12 residues long. Germline V gives CDR1 GTSNPN, CDR2 SVGIG (reference sequence).

V usage is TRBV2 and J usage is TRBJ1-4; 7 nucleotides match TRBD1. J gave up 0 bases and V 5 bases, and 6 bases lay outside the gene matches. Germline CDR1 is SNHLY and CDR2 is FYNNEI. The CDR3 has 16 amino acids. The CDR3 DNA is TGTGCCAGCAGTAGGGACAGAATTGCAACTAATGAAAAACTGTTTTTT. Its translation: CASSRDRIATNEKLFF.

This sequence joins TRBV4-2 and TRBJ2-4; a possible D gene is TRBD2 (6 bases). Trimming shortened V by 1 base and J by 6 bases, and 10 bases separated the two germline ends. CDR1 is LGHNA, CDR2 YNFKEQ, per germline. The CDR3 has 14 amino acids. CDR3 region: CASSQAGVGNIQYF. The CDR3 DNA reads as TGTGCCAGCAGCCAAGCGGGAGTGGGAAACATTCAGTACTTC.

J is TRBJ1-2 and V is TRBV14, with D tentatively TRBD1 (5 bases). Germline CDR1 SGHDN, CDR2 FVKESK. This CDR3 is 15 amino acids long. V gave up 3 bases and J gave up 4 bases, with 15 bases separating them. The CDR3 sequence is CASSHIQGLVYGYTF. Here the CDR3 DNA reads TGTGCCAGCAGCCATATTCAGGGACTGGTCTATGGCTACACCTTC.

The chain recombines TRBV13 with TRBJ2-1, with D perhaps TRBD1 (6 bases). The CDR3 loop spans 15 amino acids. V was trimmed by 4 bases and J by 4 bases, leaving 14 bases between them. Germline V gene sequence: CDR1 PRHDT, CDR2 FYEKMQ (reference sequence). The CDR3 sequence is CASSSARDKYNEQFF. The CDR3 nucleotides are TGTGCCAGCAGCTCAGCCCGGGACAAATACAATGAGCAGTTCTTC.

This CDR3 is CASSELLLSYNEQFF. CDR3 bases: TGTGCCAGCAGTGAATTACTGCTATCCTACAATGAGCAGTTCTTC. V usage is TRBV6-1 and J usage is TRBJ2-1; D is unclear. The CDR3 sequence is 15 residues long. Germline CDR1 MNHNS, CDR2 SASEGT. The V gene lost 2 bases and the J gene lost 1 base, with 9 bases spanning the gap.

This clone is a singleton in its sample. The J gene is TRBJ2-7, the V gene TRBV6-6; 7 bases line up with TRBD2. After removal of 0 bases from V and 4 bases from J, the junction contained 9 bases not matched to a gene. Per germline, CDR1 MNHNY and CDR2 SVGAGI (reference sequence). The CDR3 totals 16 residues. The CDR3 spells CASSYSMGGGGYEQYF. As DNA, the CDR3 is TGTGCCAGCAGTTACTCGATGGGGGGGGGTGGGTACGAGCAGTACTTC.

The chain is built from TRBV25-1 and TRBJ1-2; D gene uncertain. Germline CDR1 is MGHDK and CDR2 is SYGVNS. Trimming cost V 7 bases and J 6 bases, with 15 bases left between them. This CDR3 contains 13 residues. The CDR3, as DNA: TGTGCCAGCAACTACGGTTGGGGAGATGGCTACACCTTC. Protein product: CASNYGWGDGYTF.